The 7 T cell receptor beta chains in this list originate from one sample, sequenced in a study of blood T cell repertoires in COVID-19. Clones were read by immunoSEQ multiplex PCR, and TCRdb kept only the in-frame ones, dropping some. Of tens of thousands of clones in the sample, about 85% are singletons; the top ten hold roughly 5%. The sequencing sample was made of peripheral blood. All receptors derive from a man between 65 and 85 years old with acute or convalescent COVID-19.

V usage is TRBV15 and J usage is TRBJ1-2; 7 nucleotides align to TRBD1. In germline, CDR1 is LNHNV, CDR2 YYDKDF (reference sequence). With V trimmed by 1 base and J by 2 bases, 4 bases remained unmatched. This CDR3 is built from 15 residues. The CDR3 sequence is CATSRGKGANYGYTF. The DNA of the CDR3 is TGTGCCACCAGCAGAGGGAAGGGGGCCAACTATGGCTACACCTTC.

The chain has TRBV6-5 and TRBJ2-6; D gene ambiguous. The CDR3 has 13 amino acids. Germline assignment: CDR1 MNHEY and CDR2 SVGAGI. V was clipped by 4 bases and J by 4 bases, with 5 bases between them. CDR3 DNA: TGTGCCAGCAGTTCCCCGGGGGCCAACGTCCTGACTTTC. Protein product: CASSSPGANVLTF.

The rearrangement uses TRBV10-3 and TRBJ2-5; D is possibly TRBD1 (7 bases). CDR3 length: 12 amino acids. V dropped 10 bases and J dropped 0 bases, with 9 bases sitting between them. The germline CDR1 and CDR2 sequences are ENHRY and SYGVKD. This CDR3 reads CASGTDQETQYF. The CDR3 bases are TGTGCCAGCGGGACAGACCAAGAGACCCAGTACTTC.

V gene TRBV7-2 combines with J gene TRBJ1-3, with D possibly matching TRBD1 (5 bases). The CDR3 extends over 15 amino acids. V was clipped by 1 base and J by 2 bases, with 9 bases between them. Per germline, CDR1 SGHTA and CDR2 FQGNSA. The CDR3 region is CASSLGGTAGNTIYF. The CDR3 DNA follows: TGTGCCAGCAGCTTAGGCGGGACCGCTGGAAACACCATATATTTT.

The chain combines TRBV5-4 with TRBJ2-5, with D hard to call. This CDR3 region has 12 residues. CDR1 SGHNT and CDR2 YYREEE come from the germline V gene (reference sequence). The V end was cut by 4 bases, the J end by 1 base, with 5 bases between. Here the CDR3 reads CASSALQETQYF. In DNA form, the CDR3 reads TGTGCCAGCAGCGCGCTCCAAGAGACCCAGTACTTC.

The chain is built from TRBV5-4 and TRBJ1-2; 9 positions agree with TRBD1. The CDR3 has 14 residues. V shed 4 bases, J shed 3 bases, and the junction held 4 bases outside the gene matches. Germline V gene data show CDR1 as SGHNT and CDR2 as YYREEE (reference sequence). The CDR3 DNA is TGTGCCAGCAGCCCCCGGGACAGGGACTATGGCTACACCTTC. Its translation is CASSPRDRDYGYTF.

V is TRBV7-9 and J is TRBJ2-3, with D perhaps matching TRBD2 (7 bases). The length of the CDR3 is 17 residues. Deletions cut 5 bases from V and 2 bases from J, with 20 bases between. Germline loops: CDR1 SEHNR, CDR2 FQNEAQ (reference sequence). This chain's CDR3 is CASSLGGGIYTTDTQYF. The DNA for the CDR3 is TGTGCCAGCAGCCTGGGGGGGGGCATCTATACCACAGATACGCAGTATTTT.